These T cell receptor beta chains were read from a single sample in a study of blood T cell repertoires in COVID-19. Method: immunoSEQ multiplex PCR; TCRdb's copy keeps in-frame clones and lacks some. The table shows fewer than 150,000 clones, with more than 75% occurring only once. Material for sequencing was peripheral blood. The source of these receptors is a woman aged 80 or over with acute or convalescent COVID-19. Both conserved end residues are part of each CDR3. The D gene is left open where the match is weak. Where a row states a size, it is once, few, many or the class of an expanded clone; other rows omit it.

abundance,d_gene,v_gene,j_gene,CDR3aa,CDR3nt
-,-,TRBV24-1,TRBJ2-3,CATSDLARTQYF,TGTGCCACCAGTGATTTAGCCAGGACGCAGTATTTT
-,TRBD1,TRBV13,TRBJ2-2,CASSLGPGGNTGELFF,TGTGCCAGCAGCTTAGGTCCAGGGGGGAACACCGGGGAGCTGTTTTTT
-,-,TRBV4-1,TRBJ2-7,CASREGYEQYF,TGCGCCAGCAGGGAGGGTTACGAGCAGTACTTC
-,-,TRBV5-8,TRBJ2-3,CASSLDRDTQYF,TGTGCCAGCAGCTTGGACAGAGATACGCAGTATTTT
-,TRBD2,TRBV12-5,TRBJ2-1,CASGSQREPYNEQFF,TGTGCTAGTGGTTCGCAGCGGGAACCCTACAATGAGCAGTTCTTC
-,-,TRBV30,TRBJ1-1,CAWGFGPGGWSTEAFF,TGTGCCTGGGGGTTTGGGCCGGGAGGGTGGAGCACTGAAGCTTTCTTT
-,TRBD1,TRBV6-2/TRBV6-3,TRBJ1-2,CASSYSSLTGRNSNYGYTF,TGTGCCAGCAGTTACTCGTCTCTGACAGGGCGAAACTCTAACTATGGCTACACCTTC
-,TRBD2,TRBV7-8,TRBJ2-7,CASSHPGSAGLAGGPPSSYEQYF,TGTGCCAGCAGCCACCCCGGTTCCGCGGGACTAGCGGGGGGCCCTCCTAGCTCCTACGAGCAGTACTTC
-,TRBD2,TRBV11-2,TRBJ2-1,CASSWGLTSSYNEQFF,TGTGCCAGCAGCTGGGGACTAACGAGCTCCTACAATGAGCAGTTCTTC
-,-,TRBV5-5,TRBJ2-1,CASSFNRQDNEQFF,TGTGCCAGCAGCTTTAACCGACAGGACAATGAGCAGTTCTTC
-,TRBD2,TRBV5-1,TRBJ2-2,CASSSTSGSMTGELFF,TGCGCCAGCAGCTCAACTAGCGGGAGTATGACCGGGGAGCTGTTTTTT
-,TRBD2,TRBV10-3,TRBJ2-1,CAISDLTTSGGADEQFF,TGTGCCATCAGTGACCTAACGACTAGCGGGGGGGCCGATGAGCAGTTCTTC
-,TRBD1,TRBV19,TRBJ1-4,CASRDRGRFEKLFF,TGTGCCAGTAGGGACAGGGGGCGATTTGAAAAACTGTTTTTT
-,TRBD2,TRBV19,TRBJ2-7,CASSMGRAEFREQYF,TGTGCCAGTAGTATGGGGAGGGCGGAATTTCGAGAGCAGTACTTC
-,-,TRBV28,TRBJ1-2,CASFESGWGGYGYTF,TGTGCCAGCTTTGAGTCGGGGTGGGGAGGCTATGGCTACACCTTC
-,TRBD1,TRBV6-4,TRBJ1-6,CASSDSSKDRRNSPLHF,TGTGCCAGCAGTGACTCTTCCAAGGACAGGAGGAATTCACCCCTCCACTTT
-,TRBD1,TRBV27,TRBJ2-7,CASSAGQGGYEQYF,TGTGCCAGCAGCGCAGGACAGGGTGGCTACGAGCAGTACTTC
-,-,TRBV6-1,TRBJ1-2,CASSEWAGIYGYTF,TGTGCCAGCAGTGAATGGGCAGGCATCTATGGCTACACCTTC
-,TRBD1,TRBV5-1,TRBJ1-2,CASSSTYPGQGKAGGYTF,TGCGCCAGCAGCTCAACATATCCGGGACAGGGGAAGGCGGGCGGCTACACCTTC
-,-,TRBV2,TRBJ1-2,CASSEVEWGDYGYTF,TGTGCCAGCAGTGAAGTGGAGTGGGGGGACTATGGCTACACCTTC
-,-,TRBV27,TRBJ2-7,CASSLSRRGYEQYF,TGTGCCAGCAGTTTATCGCGACGGGGATACGAGCAGTACTTC
-,-,TRBV7-2,TRBJ2-5,CASSLDTSRLETQYF,TGTGCCAGCAGCTTAGACACTAGCCGGCTAGAGACCCAGTACTTC
-,TRBD2,TRBV10-2,TRBJ2-3,CASRAGLAGGPIFVDTQYF,TGCGCCAGCAGAGCCGGACTAGCGGGAGGGCCTATATTTGTAGATACGCAGTATTTT
few,TRBD1,TRBV2,TRBJ1-2,CASSGDRTNYGYTF,TGTGCCAGCAGTGGGGACAGGACTAACTATGGCTACACCTTC
-,TRBD1,TRBV5-1,TRBJ2-1,CASSQQGAGNEQFF,TGCGCCAGCAGCCAGCAGGGGGCGGGCAATGAGCAGTTCTTC
few,-,TRBV6-5,TRBJ1-1,CASSYSMTVMNTEAFF,TGTGCCAGCAGTTACTCCATGACAGTTATGAACACTGAAGCTTTCTTT
-,TRBD1,TRBV7-9,TRBJ1-1,CASRKGAQDTEAFF,TGTGCCAGCAGAAAGGGGGCTCAGGACACTGAAGCTTTCTTT
-,TRBD1,TRBV27,TRBJ2-7,CASSPGQGPSYEQYF,TGTGCCAGCAGCCCCGGACAGGGGCCCTCCTACGAGCAGTACTTC
few,TRBD1,TRBV28,TRBJ1-6,CASSPRDRESSPLHF,TGTGCCAGCAGCCCACGGGACAGGGAGAGTTCACCCCTCCACTTT
-,TRBD2,TRBV5-1,TRBJ2-7,CASRGSGSPSSYEQYF,TGCGCCAGCAGGGGCAGCGGGAGTCCATCCTCCTACGAGCAGTACTTC
-,TRBD2,TRBV10-1,TRBJ2-1,CASSGTSGSQANEQFF,TGCGCCAGCAGCGGGACTAGCGGGAGTCAGGCCAATGAGCAGTTCTTC
once,TRBD2,TRBV5-1,TRBJ2-6,CASFYGGGTSGANVLTF,TGCGCCAGCTTCTACGGGGGAGGGACCTCTGGGGCCAACGTCCTGACTTTC
-,-,TRBV11-2,TRBJ2-1,CASSLYLVRGFNEQFF,TGTGCCAGCAGCTTATATCTTGTGAGGGGGTTCAATGAGCAGTTCTTC
-,-,TRBV20-1,TRBJ1-1,CSASKPGASTEAFF,TGCAGTGCTAGTAAACCAGGGGCGTCCACTGAAGCTTTCTTT
-,-,TRBV18,TRBJ2-1,CASSPTTYSINEQFF,TGTGCCAGCTCACCGACGACGTACAGCATCAATGAGCAGTTCTTC
once,TRBD1,TRBV18,TRBJ1-2,CASSPTGTGEHGYTF,TGTGCCAGCTCACCTACCGGGACAGGGGAACATGGCTACACCTTC
-,-,TRBV28,TRBJ1-6,CASSFGGNNSPLHF,TGTGCCAGCAGTTTTGGGGGGAACAATTCACCCCTCCACTTT
-,TRBD2,TRBV6-1,TRBJ2-1,CASSGRLSGAKANEQFF,TGTGCCAGCAGTGGGAGGTTGAGCGGGGCCAAAGCCAATGAGCAGTTCTTC
-,-,TRBV2,TRBJ2-7,CASSEAAGFSSYEQYF,TGTGCCAGCAGTGAAGCTGCAGGCTTTAGCTCCTACGAGCAGTACTTC
once,-,TRBV30,TRBJ2-1,CAWSVPLAGMHNEQFF,TGTGCCTGGAGTGTACCCCTCGCAGGAATGCACAATGAGCAGTTCTTC
-,TRBD1,TRBV5-1,TRBJ1-1,CASSLGRTGKDTEAFF,TGCGCCAGCAGCTTGGGGAGGACAGGGAAGGACACTGAAGCTTTCTTT
-,-,TRBV19,TRBJ2-5,CASSIVGTQYQETQYF,TGTGCCAGTAGTATTGTCGGGACACAGTACCAAGAGACCCAGTACTTC
few,-,TRBV7-9,TRBJ1-1,CASSPPGQVEAFF,TGTGCCAGCAGTCCACCTGGGCAGGTCGAAGCTTTCTTT
-,-,TRBV28,TRBJ1-5,CASSFGGVSNQPQHF,TGTGCCAGCAGTTTCGGGGGAGTTAGCAATCAGCCCCAGCATTTT
-,-,TRBV2,TRBJ1-5,CASSASGVEQPQHF,TGTGCCAGCAGTGCGTCAGGGGTGGAACAGCCCCAGCATTTT
-,-,TRBV4-1,TRBJ1-1,CASSLGHLPDTEAFF,TGCGCCAGCAGCCTGGGACACCTCCCCGACACTGAAGCTTTCTTT
-,TRBD1,TRBV7-2,TRBJ2-7,CASSSDRVSYEQYF,TGTGCCAGCAGCTCGGACAGGGTATCCTACGAGCAGTACTTC
-,TRBD1,TRBV11-3,TRBJ1-1,CASSPRQGSTEAFF,TGTGCCAGCAGCCCCAGACAGGGGAGCACTGAAGCTTTCTTT
-,-,TRBV5-8,TRBJ2-3,CASSFGISTDTQYF,TGTGCCAGCAGCTTCGGGATTTCCACAGATACGCAGTATTTT
-,-,TRBV19,TRBJ1-5,CASSMAYSNQPQHF,TGTGCCAGTAGTATGGCTTATAGCAATCAGCCCCAGCATTTT
-,TRBD1,TRBV29-1,TRBJ2-3,CSVSERGRADTQYF,TGCAGCGTTTCGGAGAGGGGGCGGGCAGATACGCAGTATTTT
-,TRBD1,TRBV19,TRBJ1-2,CASSIEQGRYGYTF,TGTGCCAGTAGTATCGAACAGGGGCGCTATGGCTACACCTTC
-,-,TRBV5-4,TRBJ1-6,CASSLMGGGSPLHF,TGTGCCAGCAGCTTGATGGGGGGAGGATCACCCCTCCACTTT